A single sample gave rise to the 22 T cell receptor beta chains below, sequenced in a study of human T cells and chemical hapten exposure. Time point meaning: patch test 1, 2 weeks after DPC sensitization. As to treatment: therapeutic diphenylcyclopropenone sensitization with weekly scalp DPC. In TCRdb, the RACE reads were re-called with MiXCR into one record per CDR3 protein. The sample shows tens of thousands of distinct CDR3 sequences, 9.8% of them seen only once. This material consisted of whole blood, taken in connection with sensitization to the hapten diphenylcyclopropenone (DPC). These receptors were obtained from a woman in her 40s with alopecia areata. Some clones in this sample may be carry-over from other donors' samples.

The chain is built from TRBV7-9 and TRBJ1-1; D not resolved. The CDR3 has 13 residues. Looked up from germline, CDR1 is SEHNR and CDR2 is FQNEAQ (reference sequence). V lost 2 bases and J lost 7, with 11 bases in between. CDR3 sequence: CASSLCPGDEAFF. The DNA for the CDR3 is TGTGCCAGCAGCTTATGTCCCGGAGATGAAGCTTTCTTT.

There are many counts of this clonotype. This chain joins TRBV3-1 and TRBJ1-1, with 7 bases aligning to TRBD1. This CDR3 has 12 amino acids. Losses at the gene ends were 5 bases for V and 10 bases for J; bases not matched to a gene: 7. Germline values: CDR1 LGHDT, CDR2 YNNKEL (reference sequence). CDR3 nucleotides: TGTGCCAGCAGCGAAGGACAGGCGTCAGCTTTCTTT. It codes for CASSEGQASAFF.

This sequence joins TRBV10-1 and TRBJ1-1; D is undetermined. V was clipped by 2 bases and J by 6 bases, with 13 bases between them. In germline, CDR1 is WNHNN, CDR2 SYGVQD (reference sequence). The CDR3 length is 14 residues. The CDR3: CASSEGRPSAEAFF. The CDR3 DNA sequence: TGCGCCAGCAGTGAGGGACGACCGAGCGCTGAAGCTTTCTTT.

This clonotype was seen only a few times. The chain has TRBV10-2 and TRBJ2-1; 9 bases are a match to TRBD1. Germline V gives CDR1 WSHSY, CDR2 SAAADI. The CDR3 runs to 14 residues. Trimming at V came to 2 bases and at J to 7 bases, leaving 3 bases not matched to a gene. Here the CDR3 DNA reads TGCGCCAGCAGTGAGGGGACAGGGAGAAATGAGCAGTTCTTC. Translated: CASSEGTGRNEQFF.

The sample holds a few counts of this clonotype. The rearrangement joins TRBV7-7 to TRBJ2-7; D remains ambiguous. V lost 0 bases and J lost 4, with 7 bases in between. The CDR3 has 13 amino acids. Germline V CDR1 and CDR2: SSHAT, FNYEAQ (reference sequence). The CDR3 region is CASSLAERYEQYF. CDR3 nucleotides: TGTGCCAGCAGCTTAGCCGAGAGATACGAGCAGTACTTC.

This clonotype was detected many times. The gene calls are TRBV7-9 and TRBJ2-2; D may be TRBD2 (6 bases). The CDR3 consists of 14 residues. V lost 8 bases, J lost 4 bases, and 14 bases lay in between. The germline V gene encodes CDR1 SEHNR and CDR2 FQNEAQ (reference sequence). CDR3 nucleotide sequence: TGTGCCAGCGGCGGGGTGGGGTTCACCGGGGAGCTGTTTTTT. Its protein product is CASGGVGFTGELFF.

This clonotype has ten or more counts. The chain couples TRBV12-3 or TRBV12-4 to TRBJ2-2, with no clear D. V lost 6 bases and J lost 5, with 13 bases in between. There are 14 residues in the CDR3. CDR3 nucleotides: TGTGCCAGCAGCATACGCAAAGAGACCGGGGAGCTGTTTTTT. Its translation: CASSIRKETGELFF.

This clonotype occurred many times. The rearrangement links TRBV11-2 to TRBJ1-2; a possible D gene is TRBD1 (6 bases). Per germline, CDR1 SGHAT and CDR2 FQNNGV. V dropped 1 base and J dropped 6 bases, with 15 bases sitting between them. This CDR3 contains 15 residues. CDR3 coding DNA: TGTGCCAGCAGCTTAGCCGGGGGCAGTTACAATGGCTACACCTTC. Protein product: CASSLAGGSYNGYTF.

This clonotype appeared a few times. The V call is TRBV25-1, the J call TRBJ2-7; a possible D gene is TRBD2 (7 bases). The germline V and J ends were trimmed by 1 base and 7 bases, with 17 bases remaining between them. CDR3 length: 15 residues. Germline loops: CDR1 MGHDK, CDR2 SYGVNS. DNA for the CDR3: TGTGCCAGCAGTGAATGGGGGGGCAGGGATTCAGAGCAGTACTTC. This sequence encodes CASSEWGGRDSEQYF.

The chain employs TRBV7-8 and TRBJ2-5; TRBD2 aligns across 9 bases. Germline CDR1 and CDR2: SGHVS and FQNEAQ. The V gene end was trimmed by 0 bases and the J gene end by 7 bases; junction bases not matched to a gene: 15. This CDR3 spans 18 amino acids. The CDR3 DNA sequence: TGTGCCAGCAGCTTAGCGATTAGCGGGGGCGTTGGTTATGTGACCCAGTACTTC. Translation gives CASSLAISGGVGYVTQYF.

At least ten counts were recorded for this clonotype. The chain joins TRBV5-1 to TRBJ2-5; 13 bases are shared with TRBD2. The CDR3 contains 15 residues. Looked up from germline, CDR1 is SGHRS and CDR2 is YFSETQ. Trimming removed 7 bases from V and 4 bases from J; junction bases left unmatched: 7. The CDR3 DNA sequence: TGCGCCAGCGGGGGGACTAGCGGGGAAGGAGAGACCCAGTACTTC. Its translation is CASGGTSGEGETQYF.

This clonotype was counted many times. The J gene is TRBJ1-2, the V gene TRBV5-5, with a tentative D call TRBD1 (5 bases). This CDR3 region has 14 residues. Germline assignment: CDR1 SGHKS and CDR2 YYEKEE (reference sequence). Trimming took 6 bases from V and 5 from J, leaving 17 bases between them. CDR3 sequence (DNA): TGTGCCAGCATCCGCGGCCCCGGGGCATATGGCTACACCTTC. Encoded protein: CASIRGPGAYGYTF.

There are many counts of this clonotype. The CDR3 loop reads CASSPHSRGDGYTF. The CDR3 DNA reads TGTGCCAGCAGTCCCCATTCTCGGGGGGATGGCTACACCTTC. V gene TRBV7-8 combines with J gene TRBJ1-2; D is perhaps TRBD1 (5 bases). The CDR3 runs 14 residues. CDR1 SGHVS and CDR2 FQNEAQ come from the germline V gene. V lost 6 bases and J 6 bases, leaving 17 bases between the germline ends.

This clonotype was seen repeatedly, ten times or more. This chain uses TRBV7-2 with TRBJ2-7; 8 nucleotides line up with TRBD2. CDR3 size: 15 residues. Germline CDR1 is SGHTA and CDR2 is FQGNSA. V dropped 1 base and J dropped 0; count of bases not matched to a gene: 2. The CDR3 DNA reads as TGTGCCAGCAGCTTAGAGGCGGGAGGCTCCTACGAGCAGTACTTC. This encodes CASSLEAGGSYEQYF.

This clonotype occurred a few times. V gene TRBV2 combines with J gene TRBJ2-4; the match to TRBD2 covers 13 bases. Germline V gene lookup returns CDR1 SNHLY and CDR2 FYNNEI. V shed 7 bases, J shed 12 bases, and the junction held 6 bases outside the gene matches. This CDR3 is built from 13 residues. CDR3: CASMEGLAGSQYF. The DNA of the CDR3 is TGTGCCAGCATGGAGGGACTAGCGGGGAGTCAGTACTTC.

This clonotype was seen a handful of times. J is TRBJ1-4 and V is TRBV25-1; weak D call: TRBD1 (6 bases). Germline CDR1 MGHDK, CDR2 SYGVNS. Trimming removed 2 bases from V and 4 bases from J, with 8 bases in between. The CDR3 spans 14 residues. The CDR3 coding sequence is TGTGCCAGCAGTGAAGTGGACAGTAATGAAAAACTGTTTTTT. As protein: CASSEVDSNEKLFF.

This clonotype came up many times. The chain recombines TRBV6-2 or TRBV6-3 with TRBJ2-1; 8 positions agree with TRBD2. Germline trimming cut 6 bases from V and 12 bases from J; bases unmatched to any gene: 10. This CDR3 comprises 13 residues. The germline CDR1 and CDR2 sequences are MNHEY and SVGEGT. The CDR3 reads CASSPSGSLVQFF. The CDR3 DNA reads as TGTGCCAGCAGCCCTAGCGGGTCCCTGGTGCAGTTCTTC.

This clonotype was seen at least ten times. The genes are TRBV6-2 or TRBV6-3 and TRBJ2-1; tentatively, D is TRBD1 or TRBD2 (5 bases each). The CDR3 sequence is 16 residues long. Germline V gene lookup returns CDR1 MNHEY and CDR2 SVGEGT. The V end was cut by 8 bases, the J end by 2 bases, with 19 bases between. CDR3 nucleotides: TGTGCCAGCTCCCTAGTCTCGCAGGGACCCTACAATGAGCAGTTCTTC. Its protein product is CASSLVSQGPYNEQFF.

This rearrangement joins TRBV12-3 or TRBV12-4 to TRBJ2-1, with 10 bases aligning to TRBD2. CDR3 length: 19 amino acids. Trimming at V came to 0 bases and at J to 0 bases, leaving 8 bases not matched to a gene. DNA for the CDR3: TGTGCCAGCAGTTTAGCAGTTAGCGGGGGGCCCATCTCCTACAATGAGCAGTTCTTC. Translating it yields CASSLAVSGGPISYNEQFF.

This clonotype has ten or more counts. The chain combines TRBV30 with TRBJ1-5, with TRBD1 identical over 9 bases. This CDR3 has 16 amino acids. Germline CDR1 and CDR2: GTSNPN and SVGIG (reference sequence). J gave up 3 bases and V 3 bases, and 9 bases lay outside the gene matches. In nucleotides, the CDR3 is TGTGCCTGGAGGCAACCGGGACAGGGATTCAATCAGCCCCAGCATTTT. This sequence encodes CAWRQPGQGFNQPQHF. The variable domain in full, completed from reference TRBV30 and TRBJ1-5, reads SQTIHQWPATLVQPVGSPLSLECTVEGTSNPNLYWYRQAAGRGLQLLFYSVGIGQISSEVPQNLSASRPQDRQFILSSKKLLLSDSGFYLCAWRQPGQGFNQPQHFGDGTRLSIL.

The chain joins TRBV12-3 or TRBV12-4 to TRBJ1-4; TRBD1 is a possible D gene (6 bases). V shed 5 bases and J shed 5 bases, with 12 bases lying between them. This CDR3 is built from 14 residues. The DNA for the CDR3 is TGTGCCAGCAGTCTGACAGGAGGAAATGAAAAACTGTTTTTT. As protein: CASSLTGGNEKLFF.

This clonotype has just a few counts. The chain employs TRBV28 and TRBJ1-1, with D possibly TRBD1 on 5 matching bases. This CDR3 comprises 15 residues. In germline, CDR1 is MDHEN, CDR2 SYDVKM. The V and J ends lost 7 bases and 3 bases respectively, with 18 bases between them. This CDR3 is CASISNERGDTEAFF. The DNA of the CDR3 is TGTGCCAGCATTTCTAACGAGAGGGGAGACACTGAAGCTTTCTTT.